The 19 T cell receptor beta chains presented below share a single source sample, sequenced in a study of OX40 agonist ivuxolimab in advanced cancers. Sequenced by immunoSEQ multiplex PCR; TCRdb stores in-frame clones only, minus some. Seen here are about 50,000 clones, around 84% observed once, and the top ten hold around 0.65%. The specimen comprised CD4+ or CD8+ T cells sorted from blood, sampled in a trial of the OX40 agonist ivuxolimab. These receptors all stem from an adult with an advanced solid tumor such as melanoma, head and neck, liver or kidney cancer.

The chain is built from TRBV21-1 and TRBJ1-3. TRBV21-1 is a pseudogene locus. The CDR3 runs to 15 residues. The CDR3: CASTNRFWGWWTIYF. The CDR3 DNA is TGTGCCAGCACCAACAGGTTTTGGGGGTGGTGGACCATATATTTT.

This clone has more than one count but fewer than ten. The chain uses TRBV5-4 and TRBJ2-1; TRBD1 agrees at 8 bases. J lost 8 bases, V lost 0 bases, and 1 base had no gene match. From germline, CDR1 is SGHNT and CDR2 YYREEE (reference sequence). The CDR3 extends over 13 amino acids. The CDR3 is CASSLDRGDEQFF. The CDR3 DNA reads TGTGCCAGCAGCTTGGACAGGGGGGATGAGCAGTTCTTC.

This chain joins TRBV5-1 and TRBJ2-5, with D possibly being TRBD1 (5 bases). The CDR3 runs 15 residues. With 0 bases removed from V and 1 base from J, the gap between germline ends came to 10 bases. Germline CDR1 reads SGHRS; CDR2 reads YFSETQ. The CDR3 loop is CASSLAQGSQETQYF. The CDR3 nucleotides read TGCGCCAGCAGCTTGGCCCAGGGCTCCCAAGAGACCCAGTACTTC.

This sequence joins TRBV5-1 and TRBJ1-2; no reliable D call. The CDR3 runs 14 residues. V was trimmed by 3 bases and J by 7 bases, leaving 16 bases between them. The V gene's germline CDR1 is SGHRS and CDR2 YFSETQ. CDR3 in DNA: TGCGCCAGCAGCTACGCCGAGTCCCCAGGTGGCTACACCTTC. Translating gives CASSYAESPGGYTF.

The chain joins TRBV6-6 to TRBJ2-1; D possibly corresponds to TRBD2 (5 bases). The CDR3 spans 14 residues. Trimming stripped 8 bases from V and 1 base from J, with 12 bases between. Per germline, CDR1 MNHNY and CDR2 SVGAGI (reference sequence). In nucleotides, the CDR3 is TGTGCCAGCCTACTCACGGGGTCCTACAATGAGCAGTTCTTC. It codes for CASLLTGSYNEQFF.

The rearrangement links TRBV7-2 to TRBJ1-6; 7 positions agree with TRBD1. V dropped 6 bases and J dropped 8; count of bases not matched to a gene: 10. Germline lookup yields CDR1 SGHTA and CDR2 FQGNSA. CDR3 length equals 15 residues. The CDR3 DNA reads TGTGCCAGCAGTTTACTGACAGGGAGAGATTCACCCCTCCACTTT. Its translation: CASSLLTGRDSPLHF.

The gene calls are TRBV7-2 and TRBJ2-1; 9 bases agree with TRBD1. After removal of 4 bases from V and 3 bases from J, the junction contained 4 bases not matched to a gene. Germline V gene data show CDR1 as SGHTA and CDR2 as FQGNSA. This CDR3 comprises 15 residues. The CDR3 protein is CASSSGQGHYNEQFF. For the CDR3, the DNA is TGTGCCAGCAGCTCGGGACAGGGACACTACAATGAGCAGTTCTTC.

This chain links TRBV5-4 with TRBJ2-5; 15 nucleotides line up with TRBD2. The V gene's germline CDR1 is SGHNT and CDR2 YYREEE (reference sequence). V lost 4 bases and J lost 1; bases outside the gene matches: 2. This CDR3 is 16 amino acids long. The CDR3, as DNA: TGTGCCAGCAGCCGGGGACTAGCGGGAGGCCAAGAGACCCAGTACTTC. As protein: CASSRGLAGGQETQYF.

The gene calls are TRBV18 and TRBJ2-1; TRBD2 matches 9 bases. J was trimmed by 6 bases and V by 0 bases; bases with no gene match: 12. The germline CDR1 and CDR2 sequences are KGHSH and LQKENI. This CDR3 has 18 residues. CDR3: CASSPPLGASGAFNEQFF. CDR3 DNA: TGTGCCAGCTCACCACCATTGGGGGCTAGCGGGGCTTTCAATGAGCAGTTCTTC.

This clone is a singleton in its sample. V and J are TRBV11-3 and TRBJ2-3; D unclear. CDR1 and CDR2 from the germline V gene are SGHNT and YENEEA. The CDR3 is made up of 14 amino acids. Between the trimmed V and J ends, which lost 2 bases and 3 bases, there was a span of 9 bases. This CDR3 reads CASSLQSRTDTQYF. The CDR3 DNA is TGTGCCAGCAGCTTACAGTCTCGGACAGATACGCAGTATTTT. Complete variable domain (other parts from reference TRBV11-3 and TRBJ2-3): EAGVVQSPRYKIIEKKQPVAFWCNPISGHNTLYWYLQNLGQGPELLIRYENEEAVDDSQLPKDRFSAERLKGVDSTLKIQPAELGDSAVYLCASSLQSRTDTQYFGPGTRLTVL.

This clone has only one observation. The chain is built from TRBV19 and TRBJ1-2; D is unclear. V was shortened by 6 bases and J by 4 bases, with 12 bases between the two germline ends. The length of the CDR3 is 13 residues. The germline V gene encodes CDR1 LNHDA and CDR2 SQIVND (reference sequence). The chain's CDR3 is CASRETPSYGYTF. The CDR3 region has the DNA TGTGCCAGTAGGGAGACACCGAGCTATGGCTACACCTTC.

The rearrangement uses TRBV2 and TRBJ2-1; possible D gene TRBD2, 6 bases. Trimming left V 4 bases short and J 7 bases short, with 29 bases between. The CDR3 sequence is 19 residues long. Per germline, CDR1 SNHLY and CDR2 FYNNEI. The CDR3 region has the DNA TGTGCCAGCAGTGGGGTGGTGAGAAAGAGGGAGGACTTTTGGAATGAGCAGTTCTTC. Encoded protein: CASSGVVRKREDFWNEQFF.

This chain joins TRBV28 and TRBJ1-6; D remains unclear. Trimming took 10 bases from V and 1 from J, leaving 11 bases between them. CDR1 MDHEN and CDR2 SYDVKM come from the germline V gene. The CDR3 spans 14 residues. In DNA form, the CDR3 reads TGTGCCACCGGCCTGGGGTCCTATAATTCACCCCTCCACTTT. This encodes CATGLGSYNSPLHF. Filled out from reference TRBV28 and TRBJ1-6, the complete variable domain reads DVKVTQSSRYLVKRTGEKVFLECVQDMDHENMFWYRQDPGLGLRLIYFSYDVKMKEKGDIPEGYSVSREKKERFSLILESASTNQTSMYLCATGLGSYNSPLHFGNGTRLTVT.

The V and J genes are TRBV14 and TRBJ2-5; TRBD2 is a possible D gene (6 bases). The V and J ends lost 5 bases and 4 bases respectively, with 17 bases between them. The CDR3 runs to 15 residues. Germline loops: CDR1 SGHDN, CDR2 FVKESK. CDR3 residues: CASSKGLLQGETQYF. The CDR3 coding sequence is TGTGCCAGCAGCAAGGGACTCCTCCAGGGAGAGACCCAGTACTTC.

The chain carries TRBV7-8 and TRBJ1-1; 8 bases align to TRBD1. This CDR3 contains 14 residues. V dropped 5 bases and J dropped 4; count of bases not matched to a gene: 6. Looked up from germline, CDR1 is SGHVS and CDR2 is FQNEAQ. CDR3 sequence: CASSPGQGFTEAFF. CDR3 coding DNA: TGTGCCAGCAGCCCAGGACAGGGTTTCACTGAAGCTTTCTTT.

The V and J genes are TRBV6-5 and TRBJ1-1; D remains ambiguous. Per germline, CDR1 MNHEY and CDR2 SVGAGI. Deletions cut 2 bases from V and 6 bases from J, with 10 bases between. There are 13 residues in the CDR3. The CDR3: CASSYEGRAEAFF. CDR3 nucleotide sequence: TGTGCCAGCAGTTACGAGGGTCGCGCTGAAGCTTTCTTT.

J is TRBJ2-6 and V is TRBV5-8, with D possibly matching TRBD2 (5 bases). The CDR3 has 16 amino acids. Germline CDR1 reads SGHTS; CDR2 reads YDEGEE. V was cut by 9 bases and J by 0 bases, with 16 bases left in between. In DNA form, the CDR3 reads TGTGCCATTGCTGGAGGCACTTTCTCTGGGGCCAACGTCCTGACTTTC. It codes for CAIAGGTFSGANVLTF. The variable domain in full, completed from reference TRBV5-8 and TRBJ2-6, reads EAGVTQSPTHLIKTRGQQATLRCSPISGHTSVYWYQQALGLGLQFLLWYDEGEERNRGNFPPRFSGRQFPNYSSELNVNALELEDSALYLCAIAGGTFSGANVLTFGAGSRLTVL.

The rearrangement joins TRBV5-1 to TRBJ2-5; D is perhaps TRBD1 (5 bases). Germline lookup yields CDR1 SGHRS and CDR2 YFSETQ. The CDR3 runs to 14 residues. V gave up 4 bases and J gave up 2 bases, with 12 bases separating them. For the CDR3, the DNA is TGCGCCAGCAGCCTTGGGGCAGGGCAAGAGACCCAGTACTTC. It codes for CASSLGAGQETQYF. The whole variable domain, remainder taken from reference TRBV5-1 and TRBJ2-5, is KAGVTQTPRYLIKTRGQQVTLSCSPISGHRSVSWYQQTPGQGLQFLFEYFSETQRNKGNFPGRFSGRQFSNSRSEMNVSTLELGDSALYLCASSLGAGQETQYFGPGTRLLVL.

This chain links TRBV13 with TRBJ2-1; 15 nucleotides agree with TRBD2. CDR3 length equals 17 residues. CDR1 is PRHDT and CDR2 is FYEKMQ in the germline V gene (reference sequence). V shed 4 bases, J shed 3 bases, and the junction held 4 bases outside the gene matches. The CDR3 loop reads CASSSGTSGRIYNEQFF. CDR3 bases: TGTGCCAGCAGCTCCGGGACTAGCGGGAGGATCTACAATGAGCAGTTCTTC.